This TCR beta chain is drawn from a study of shared clonotypes between healthy human individuals. This table comes from immunoSEQ multiplex PCR, and its TCRdb copy is limited to in-frame clones, with some not included. The sample has about 340,000 clones, over 70% seen once. As regards this clone: Antigen specificity is unknown.

Study-level results: Approximately 4.9% of naive CD4 clonotypes were shared across a handful of donors.

This CDR3 is built from 16 residues. Germline V gives CDR1 MGHDK, CDR2 SYGVNS. J gave up 2 bases and V 3 bases, and 5 bases lay outside the gene matches. The V gene is TRBV25-1, the J gene TRBJ2-7; 12 nucleotides match TRBD2. Sequenced sample: memory CD4+ T cells sorted from blood. Subset reported: CD45RA-negative fraction. The sequence was collected from a young man in good health. The CDR3 sequence: CASSDPRLAGAYEQYF. As DNA, the CDR3 is TGTGCCAGCAGTGACCCGAGACTAGCGGGAGCCTACGAGCAGTACTTC.